This entry lists 23 T cell receptor beta chains sequenced from one sample in a study of T cell changes during pregnancy in multiple sclerosis. Assay used: immunoSEQ multiplex PCR; TCRdb lists only in-frame clones, some missing. Here the sample spans approximately 44,000 clones, approximately 92% being singletons. The material was CD4+ T cells from peripheral blood mononuclear cells, obtained before pregnancy. These receptor sequences come from a female donor with multiple sclerosis, enrolled in a pregnancy study.

The chain employs TRBV11-2 and TRBJ2-7, with 8 bases identical to TRBD2. This CDR3 region has 14 residues. Germline values: CDR1 SGHAT, CDR2 FQNNGV. J gave up 7 bases and V 2 bases, and 7 bases lay outside the gene matches. In DNA, the CDR3 is TGTGCCAGCAGCTTAACGGGAGGGCCGCGGGAGCAGTACTTC. Amino acid sequence: CASSLTGGPREQYF. The variable domain in full, with the rest retrieved from reference TRBV11-2 and TRBJ2-7, is EAGVAQSPRYKIIEKRQSVAFWCNPISGHATLYWYQQILGQGPKLLIQFQNNGVVDDSQLPKDRFSAERLKGVDSTLKIQPAKLEDSAVYLCASSLTGGPREQYFGPGTRLTVT.

V is TRBV5-5 and J is TRBJ2-3; 11 nucleotides align to TRBD1. J was trimmed by 0 bases and V by 2 bases; bases with no gene match: 11. The germline CDR1 and CDR2 sequences are SGHKS and YYEKEE (reference sequence). This CDR3 has 19 amino acids. The CDR3 protein is CASSFPGTGGRRSTDTQYF. In DNA form, the CDR3 reads TGTGCCAGCAGCTTCCCCGGGACAGGGGGTAGAAGAAGCACAGATACGCAGTATTTT.

The rearrangement joins TRBV28 to TRBJ1-1; no clear D gene. The V end lost 2 bases, the J end lost 1 base, and 8 bases lay between the germline ends. There are 14 residues in the CDR3. Germline CDR1 is MDHEN and CDR2 is SYDVKM. The CDR3 nucleotides read TGTGCCAGCAGTTTAGCAGGTGGGAACACTGAAGCTTTCTTT. This encodes CASSLAGGNTEAFF.

The J gene is TRBJ1-6, the V gene TRBV30; 8 bases line up with TRBD1. V shed 3 bases and J 0 bases; nucleotides not matched to a gene: 7. This CDR3 region has 17 residues. CDR1 is GTSNPN, CDR2 SVGIG, per germline (reference sequence). CDR3 coding DNA: TGTGCCTGGAGCAACTTGGGGACAGGCTCCTATAATTCACCCCTCCACTTT. This encodes CAWSNLGTGSYNSPLHF.

DNA for the CDR3: TGCGCCAGCCGCCTGAGTCCGGGGGTTGGTGAAAAACTGTTTTTT. Protein: CASRLSPGVGEKLFF. The chain recombines TRBV10-2 with TRBJ1-4; perhaps TRBD1 as D (5 bases). The CDR3 has 15 amino acids. Between the trimmed V and J ends, which lost 8 bases and 7 bases, there was a span of 20 bases. Germline lookup yields CDR1 WSHSY and CDR2 SAAADI.

CDR3 residues: CASSFDRQAYEQYF. The CDR3 DNA reads as TGCGCCAGCAGCTTCGACAGGCAGGCCTACGAGCAGTACTTC. The V gene is TRBV5-1, the J gene TRBJ2-7, with a possible D match to TRBD1 (6 bases). CDR3 length equals 14 residues. CDR1 is SGHRS, CDR2 YFSETQ, per germline. Trimming left V 2 bases short and J 2 bases short, with 11 bases between.

This sequence joins TRBV6-6 and TRBJ2-7; 9 bases are a match to TRBD1. The CDR3 length is 15 residues. The J segment lost 1 base and the V segment lost 7 bases, leaving 8 bases of the junction unmatched. Germline loops: CDR1 MNHNY, CDR2 SVGAGI (reference sequence). The CDR3 reads CASNFRTGASYEQYF. The DNA for the CDR3 is TGTGCCAGCAACTTCAGGACAGGGGCGTCCTACGAGCAGTACTTC.

This chain uses TRBV5-1 with TRBJ2-5, with D maybe TRBD2 (5 bases). V dropped 1 base and J dropped 3 bases, with 28 bases sitting between them. There are 20 residues in the CDR3. CDR1 is SGHRS, CDR2 YFSETQ, per germline. In nucleotides, the CDR3 is TGCGCCAGCAGCTTGACTTGGGGAGTAAGAGGCATCGCCGCCGAAGAGACCCAGTACTTC. It specifies CASSLTWGVRGIAAEETQYF.

The chain couples TRBV7-2 to TRBJ2-1; maybe TRBD2 (6 bases). The CDR3 covers 15 residues. Germline V gene data show CDR1 as SGHTA and CDR2 as FQGNSA. The ends were cut back, 3 bases at V and 2 bases at J, with 11 bases in the middle. CDR3 residues: CASSFSLAPYNEQFF. The DNA for the CDR3 is TGTGCCAGCAGCTTTAGTCTAGCGCCCTACAATGAGCAGTTCTTC.

The CDR3 bases are TGTGCCATCAGTGATCCTGGAGGAGACGAGCAGTACTTC. It translates to CAISDPGGDEQYF. This chain joins TRBV10-3 and TRBJ2-7, with D perhaps matching TRBD2 (5 bases). Germline-derived CDR1 and CDR2 are ENHRY and SYGVKD. The CDR3 length is 13 residues. V lost 3 bases and J lost 5, with 11 bases in between.

The chain is built from TRBV27 and TRBJ2-7, with TRBD2 matching 7 bases. In germline, CDR1 is MNHEY, CDR2 SMNVEV (reference sequence). CDR3 length: 15 amino acids. V dropped 4 bases and J dropped 5; count of bases not matched to a gene: 11. The CDR3 bases are TGTGCCAGCAGTTCCCAGCGGGGAGGCACTGACGAGCAGTACTTC. It codes for CASSSQRGGTDEQYF.

This chain uses TRBV7-9 with TRBJ2-2; tentative D call: TRBD1 (6 bases). This CDR3 has 15 amino acids. The ends were cut back, 6 bases at V and 1 base at J, with 12 bases in the middle. The germline V gene encodes CDR1 SEHNR and CDR2 FQNEAQ (reference sequence). CDR3 in amino acids: CASRVGQLNTGELFF. DNA for the CDR3: TGTGCCAGCAGGGTTGGACAGCTGAACACCGGGGAGCTGTTTTTT.

The genes are TRBV7-9 and TRBJ2-5, with 8 bases that match TRBD1. The CDR3 is 15 residues long. V lost 1 base, J lost 3 bases, and 4 bases stayed unmatched. The germline V gene has CDR1 SEHNR and CDR2 FQNEAQ (reference sequence). CDR3 residues: CASSLGAGGEETQYF. The DNA for the CDR3 is TGTGCCAGCAGCTTAGGGGCAGGGGGCGAAGAGACCCAGTACTTC.

V gene TRBV5-1 combines with J gene TRBJ2-7; D gene uncertain. Trimming cost V 5 bases and J 0 bases, with 12 bases left between them. The CDR3 has 14 residues. Germline V gene lookup returns CDR1 SGHRS and CDR2 YFSETQ. In DNA, the CDR3 is TGCGCCAGCAGATCAACTCCGAGCTCCTACGAGCAGTACTTC. As protein: CASRSTPSSYEQYF.

CDR3 amino acids: CSVSRAPGGDEQYF. For the CDR3, the DNA is TGCAGCGTTTCCCGGGCCCCCGGAGGGGACGAGCAGTACTTC. V usage is TRBV29-1 and J usage is TRBJ2-7, with D possibly TRBD2 on 6 matching bases. V lost 5 bases, J lost 5 bases, and 19 bases lay in between. Per germline, CDR1 SQVTM and CDR2 ANQGSEA. The CDR3 has 14 amino acids.

This chain joins TRBV14 and TRBJ1-4, with 9 bases identical to TRBD1. J was trimmed by 5 bases and V by 4 bases; bases with no gene match: 5. Germline V lookup: CDR1 SGHDN, CDR2 FVKESK. This CDR3 spans 15 amino acids. The CDR3 DNA sequence: TGTGCCAGCAGCCCGGACAGGGGCCAGAATGAAAAACTGTTTTTT. Protein: CASSPDRGQNEKLFF.

CDR3 DNA: TGTGCCAGCAGTTTAGGGCCCGAAAACACAGATACGCAGTATTTT. Encoded protein: CASSLGPENTDTQYF. The chain links TRBV28 to TRBJ2-3; the D is unclear. The V gene's germline CDR1 is MDHEN and CDR2 SYDVKM. The CDR3 sequence is 15 residues long. Trimming removed 2 bases from V and 2 bases from J, with 11 bases in between.

This rearrangement joins TRBV12-5 to TRBJ1-5; D gene uncertain. V shed 6 bases and J shed 5 bases, with 26 bases lying between them. Germline V gene sequence: CDR1 LGHNT, CDR2 FRNRAP. The CDR3 length is 18 residues. CDR3 sequence reads: CASGPMKGLGKTDQPQHF. CDR3 DNA sequence: TGTGCTAGTGGCCCGATGAAAGGACTCGGGAAAACGGATCAGCCCCAGCATTTT.

The chain has TRBV30 and TRBJ1-1, with a weak D call TRBD1 (5 bases). The germline V gene has CDR1 GTSNPN and CDR2 SVGIG (reference sequence). The ends were cut back, 0 bases at V and 2 bases at J, with 13 bases in the middle. The CDR3 length is 15 residues. This CDR3 reads CAWSVSGTVNTEAFF. CDR3 DNA: TGTGCCTGGAGTGTAAGCGGGACCGTAAACACTGAAGCTTTCTTT.

The chain joins TRBV5-4 to TRBJ1-2; TRBD1 matches 9 bases. The junction had 9 bases not matched to a gene; V was cut back by 4 bases and J by 5 bases. Germline V CDR1 and CDR2: SGHNT, YYREEE (reference sequence). The CDR3 covers 15 residues. The CDR3 DNA reads as TGTGCCAGCAGCCCTTTAGGGGGACAGGGATATGGCTACACCTTC. Translated: CASSPLGGQGYGYTF.

The J gene is TRBJ2-7, the V gene TRBV6-1, with TRBD1 as a possible D gene (5 bases). The V gene's germline CDR1 is MNHNS and CDR2 SASEGT. CDR3 length: 10 amino acids. V shed 11 bases and J shed 3 bases, with 8 bases lying between them. The CDR3 spells CASGHYEQYF. The CDR3 coding sequence is TGTGCCTCTGGACACTACGAGCAGTACTTC.

A single count supports this clone. The CDR3 DNA reads as TGTGCCAGCAGCACCACAGGGTTTAATTCACCCCTCCACTTT. Protein product: CASSTTGFNSPLHF. This rearrangement joins TRBV7-2 to TRBJ1-6; D may be TRBD1 (6 bases). CDR1 and CDR2 (germline): SGHTA, FQGNSA. This CDR3 has 14 amino acids. The V end lost 5 bases, the J end lost 6 bases, and 11 bases lay between the germline ends.

This clone has a single count. The gene calls are TRBV5-1 and TRBJ2-2; tentative D call: TRBD2 (5 bases). With 5 bases removed from V and 1 base from J, the gap between germline ends came to 9 bases. This CDR3 is built from 14 residues. CDR1 and CDR2 (germline): SGHRS, YFSETQ. The CDR3 DNA reads as TGCGCCAGCAGAACCGGGGAGAACACCGGGGAGCTGTTTTTT. Amino acid sequence: CASRTGENTGELFF.